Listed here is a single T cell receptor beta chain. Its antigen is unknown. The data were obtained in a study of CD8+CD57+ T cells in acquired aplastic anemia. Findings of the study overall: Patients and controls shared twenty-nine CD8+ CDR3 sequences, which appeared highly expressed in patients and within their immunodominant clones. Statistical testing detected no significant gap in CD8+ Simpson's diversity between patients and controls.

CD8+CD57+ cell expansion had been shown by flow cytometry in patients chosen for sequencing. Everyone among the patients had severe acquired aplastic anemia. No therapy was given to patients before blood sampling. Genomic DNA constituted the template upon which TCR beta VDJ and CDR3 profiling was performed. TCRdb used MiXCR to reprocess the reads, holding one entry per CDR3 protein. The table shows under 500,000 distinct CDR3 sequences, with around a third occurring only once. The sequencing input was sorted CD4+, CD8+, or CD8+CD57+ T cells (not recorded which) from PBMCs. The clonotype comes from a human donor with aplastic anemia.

DNA of the CDR3: TGTGCCAGCAGTTACGAGTACGAGACAGGGGACCACGAGCAGTACTTC. This sequence encodes CASSYEYETGDHEQYF. The chain combines TRBV6-2 or TRBV6-3 with TRBJ2-7, with 8 bases identical to TRBD1. CDR1 and CDR2 (germline): MNHEY, SVGEGT. The CDR3 extends over 16 amino acids. V was clipped by 2 bases and J by 5 bases; unmatched bases: 11.